This T cell receptor beta chain emerged from a study of early stage breast cancer tumors. Whole-study context: Approximately 10-fold was the mean read coverage per sample.

Blood replicates held 0.5 ug DNA, tumor or normal breast about 1.5 ug, two each. Assay used: immunoSEQ multiplex PCR; TCRdb lists only in-frame clones, some missing. In the table there are about 4,800 clones, 60% to 80% of which are singletons. CDR3 length: 12 residues. The V and J ends lost 5 bases and 7 bases, in that order; junction bases with no gene match: 4. Germline CDR1 and CDR2: SEHNR and FQNEAQ (reference sequence). This clone occurred a few times. V usage is TRBV7-9 and J usage is TRBJ1-1; TRBD1 matches at 7 bases. Sequencing used normal breast tissue next to the tumor. The sequence came from a person aged 55 to 69 with breast cancer. As DNA, the CDR3 is TGTGCCAGCAGCCTTGGGACAGTTGAAGCTTTCTTT. This translates into CASSLGTVEAFF.